This T cell receptor (beta chain) was obtained from a study of shared clonotypes between healthy human individuals. Points from the study as a whole: Naive subsets tended to show greater estimated richness than memory subsets.

The data were produced by immunoSEQ multiplex PCR, yet TCRdb's version contains in-frame clones alone and is incomplete. The table has under 1,100,000 clones, about 75% seen once; the top ten hold over 1.3%. For this clone: The antigen is undetermined.

CDR1 MNHEY and CDR2 SVGAGI come from the germline V gene. V trimming: 2 bases; J trimming: 1 base; junction bases outside the gene matches: 4. The CDR3 contains 15 residues. From CD4+ cells came CD45RA+ naive and CD45RA-negative memory subsets. The rearrangement uses TRBV6-5 and TRBJ2-5; TRBD1 matches at 7 bases. The sequence derives from a man between 18 and 29 years old in good health. Sequenced sample: memory CD4+ T cells sorted from blood. Subset here: CD45RA-negative fraction. CDR3 residues: CASSYGQGVQETQYF. In DNA, the CDR3 is TGTGCCAGCAGTTACGGGCAGGGGGTCCAAGAGACCCAGTACTTC.